A selection of T cell receptor beta chains follows, all from one sample in a study of blood T cell repertoires in COVID-19. Here immunoSEQ multiplex PCR was the method, and the copy in TCRdb shows in-frame clones only, minus some. The sample has 150,000 to 200,000 clones, over 70% seen once. Sequenced material: PBMCs or T cells enriched from blood (not recorded which). These TCRs come from a man aged 60 to 69 who had been exposed to COVID-19. CDR3s include the opening cysteine and the closing phenylalanine or tryptophan. The D gene is left open where the match is weak. Clone size is given for some rows only: seen once, a few or many times, or a class if the clone is expanded.

V: TRBV19
size: once
J: TRBJ1-1
D: TRBD1
CDR3: CASSLTGGMNTEAFF
DNA: TGTGCCAGTAGTCTCACAGGGGGCATGAACACTGAAGCTTTCTTT

V: TRBV10-3
size: once
J: TRBJ1-2
D: TRBD1
CDR3: CAISLDPDRGPHYGYTF
DNA: TGTGCCATCAGTCTTGACCCCGACAGGGGGCCACACTATGGCTACACCTTC

V: TRBV28
size: -
J: TRBJ2-5
D: TRBD1
CDR3: CASSQDRGREETQYF
DNA: TGTGCCAGCAGTCAAGACAGGGGGAGGGAAGAGACCCAGTACTTC

V: TRBV5-6
size: -
J: TRBJ2-3
D: -
CDR3: CASSFGRFRSTDTQYF
DNA: TGTGCCAGCAGCTTTGGGAGGTTCCGTAGCACAGATACGCAGTATTTT

V: TRBV27
size: -
J: TRBJ1-2
D: TRBD1
CDR3: CASSLQGDHGYTF
DNA: TGTGCCAGCAGTTTGCAGGGGGACCATGGCTACACCTTC

V: TRBV28
size: once
J: TRBJ2-7
D: TRBD1
CDR3: CASSSPGTDKYEQYF
DNA: TGTGCCAGCAGTTCCCCCGGGACAGACAAGTACGAGCAGTACTTC

V: TRBV6-5
size: few
J: TRBJ1-5
D: TRBD1
CDR3: CASSRGQPNQPQHF
DNA: TGTGCCAGCAGCCGGGGACAGCCCAATCAGCCCCAGCATTTT

V: TRBV11-2
size: -
J: TRBJ1-1
D: -
CDR3: CASRNLNTEAFF
DNA: TGTGCCAGCAGGAACTTGAACACTGAAGCTTTCTTT

V: TRBV2
size: -
J: TRBJ2-7
D: -
CDR3: CASCYRAPEQYF
DNA: TGTGCCAGCTGTTACAGGGCACCCGAGCAGTACTTC

V: TRBV27
size: -
J: TRBJ2-3
D: TRBD2
CDR3: CASSSLAGGPPDTQYF
DNA: TGTGCCAGCAGTTCCTTAGCGGGAGGGCCTCCAGATACGCAGTATTTT

V: TRBV7-3
size: -
J: TRBJ2-1
D: TRBD2
CDR3: CASSAPGLAGYNEQFF
DNA: TGTGCCAGCAGCGCTCCGGGACTAGCGGGCTACAATGAGCAGTTCTTC

V: TRBV21-1
size: -
J: TRBJ2-3
D: -
CDR3: CASSTFTTRQRCTDTQYF
DNA: TGTGCCAGCAGCACCTTCACCACCAGACAGCGCTGCACAGATACGCAGTATTTT

V: TRBV7-3
size: many
J: TRBJ2-2
D: TRBD1
CDR3: CASGRGQGLLAGELFF
DNA: TGTGCCAGCGGGCGAGGACAGGGACTTTTGGCGGGGGAGCTGTTTTTT

V: TRBV4-1
size: -
J: TRBJ2-7
D: -
CDR3: CASSSTEYYEQYF
DNA: TGCGCCAGCAGTTCGACAGAGTACTACGAGCAGTACTTC

V: TRBV30
size: -
J: TRBJ2-2
D: -
CDR3: CAWERQAGTGELFF
DNA: TGTGCCTGGGAGAGACAGGCTGGCACCGGGGAGCTGTTTTTT

V: TRBV29-1
size: -
J: TRBJ1-1
D: -
CDR3: CSVEDRPGEAFF
DNA: TGCAGCGTTGAAGATCGGCCAGGAGAAGCTTTCTTT

V: TRBV29-1
size: few
J: TRBJ1-2
D: -
CDR3: CSVVAGGGYTF
DNA: TGCAGCGTTGTGGCAGGTGGGGGCTACACCTTC

V: TRBV6-2/TRBV6-3
size: -
J: TRBJ2-7
D: -
CDR3: CASSTLKTVSEQYF
DNA: TGTGCCAGCAGTACCCTAAAGACAGTATCCGAGCAGTACTTC

V: TRBV28
size: -
J: TRBJ1-1
D: -
CDR3: CASSLGHPTEAFF
DNA: TGTGCCAGCAGCCTGGGACACCCAACTGAAGCTTTCTTT

V: TRBV3-1/TRBV3-2
size: -
J: TRBJ2-1
D: -
CDR3: CASSQLRNEQFF
DNA: TGTGCCAGCAGCCAACTTCGTAATGAGCAGTTCTTC

V: TRBV19
size: few
J: TRBJ1-5
D: -
CDR3: CASSMEVKDQPQHF
DNA: TGTGCCAGTAGTATGGAGGTTAAAGATCAGCCCCAGCATTTT

V: TRBV6-5
size: -
J: TRBJ1-5
D: -
CDR3: CASSYGYGQPQHF
DNA: TGTGCCAGCAGTTATGGGTACGGGCAGCCCCAGCATTTT

V: TRBV5-4
size: few
J: TRBJ1-2
D: TRBD1
CDR3: CASSFAIIRGRDGYTF
DNA: TGTGCCAGCAGCTTCGCAATCATCAGGGGGCGAGATGGCTACACCTTC

V: TRBV5-1
size: -
J: TRBJ1-1
D: -
CDR3: CASSPTGWSTEAFF
DNA: TGCGCCAGCAGCCCAACAGGGTGGAGCACTGAAGCTTTCTTT

V: TRBV29-1
size: -
J: TRBJ2-7
D: TRBD2
CDR3: CSARLADSTSSYEQYF
DNA: TGCAGCGCCCGGCTAGCGGACTCTACGAGCTCCTACGAGCAGTACTTC

V: TRBV24-1
size: once
J: TRBJ2-7
D: TRBD2
CDR3: CATSGGNYEQYF
DNA: TGTGCCACTAGCGGGGGCAACTACGAGCAGTACTTC

V: TRBV7-8
size: -
J: TRBJ2-3
D: -
CDR3: CASSLVPSDTQYF
DNA: TGTGCCAGCAGCTTAGTTCCGTCAGATACGCAGTATTTT

V: TRBV19
size: -
J: TRBJ2-7
D: -
CDR3: CASSIGRGSVEQYF
DNA: TGTGCCAGTAGTATAGGCCGCGGGTCGGTCGAGCAGTACTTC

V: TRBV3-1/TRBV3-2
size: -
J: TRBJ1-6
D: -
CDR3: CASSQVIVSGSPLHF
DNA: TGTGCCAGCAGCCAAGTGATAGTAAGCGGTTCACCCCTCCACTTT

V: TRBV2
size: once
J: TRBJ2-7
D: -
CDR3: CASRDRLYEQYF
DNA: TGTGCCAGCAGAGACAGACTCTACGAGCAGTACTTC